The rows below give T cell receptor beta chains drawn from one sample of a study of cytotoxic CD8 clonotypes in ibrutinib-treated CLL. Here immunoSEQ multiplex PCR was the method, and the copy in TCRdb shows in-frame clones only, minus some. Of some 85,000 clones detected, over 60% appear once; the ten largest clones hold approximately 23%. The input for sequencing was PBMCs, taken after 24 months of ibrutinib treatment. The receptors were gathered from a human donor with chronic lymphocytic leukemia. The CDR3 runs from the conserved cysteine through the conserved F or W. The order of the fields is D gene, V gene, clone size, J gene, CDR3 protein, CDR3 DNA. The D gene is left open where the match is weak. Expanded clones are given a class, and other clones once, few, many or no size at all.

NA,TRBV7-2,NA,TRBJ2-5,CASSLDVGVQYF,TGTGCCAGCAGCTTAGACGTAGGGGTCCAGTACTTC
NA,TRBV7-8,NA,TRBJ1-3,CASSLALTGFRNTIYF,TGTGCCAGCAGCTTAGCCCTGACAGGTTTTCGAAACACCATATATTTT
NA,TRBV19,NA,TRBJ2-7,CASSSRSDTLEQYF,TGTGCCAGTAGTAGCCGATCGGACACCCTCGAGCAGTACTTC
NA,TRBV20-1,NA,TRBJ2-7,CSAVEYYEQYF,TGCAGTGCTGTAGAGTACTACGAGCAGTACTTC
TRBD1,TRBV4-2,few,TRBJ2-7,CASSPTGSSYEQYF,TGTGCCAGCAGCCCGACAGGGAGCTCCTACGAGCAGTACTTC
TRBD1,TRBV11-2,NA,TRBJ2-7,CASSLRGRGTGYEQYF,TGTGCCAGCAGCTTACGGGGGAGGGGGACAGGGTACGAGCAGTACTTC
NA,TRBV13,few,TRBJ1-2,CASSLDRGYTF,TGTGCCAGCAGCTTAGATCGTGGCTACACCTTC
TRBD2,TRBV29-1,NA,TRBJ2-7,CSVEDLGTSGLSYEQYF,TGCAGCGTTGAAGATCTTGGGACTAGCGGGCTATCCTACGAGCAGTACTTC
NA,TRBV11-3,NA,TRBJ2-5,CASSRDDGQETQYF,TGTGCCAGCAGCCGCGACGATGGACAAGAGACCCAGTACTTC
NA,TRBV27,NA,TRBJ1-4,CASSRQGDFEKLFF,TGTGCCAGCAGTCGGCAGGGAGACTTTGAAAAACTGTTTTTT
NA,TRBV28,large,TRBJ1-1,CASSLLLQPLGYNTEAFF,TGTGCCAGCAGTTTATTACTCCAACCGTTGGGTTACAACACTGAAGCTTTCTTT
NA,TRBV6-4,NA,TRBJ2-2,CASSGQGTGELFF,TGTGCCAGCAGTGGTCAGGGGACCGGGGAGCTGTTTTTT
TRBD1,TRBV7-2,many,TRBJ2-1,CASSLARTGRTYNEQFF,TGTGCCAGCAGCTTAGCGCGGACAGGGAGGACCTACAATGAGCAGTTCTTC
NA,TRBV5-1,few,TRBJ1-1,CASSLGSPGTEAFF,TGCGCCAGCAGCTTGGGGAGCCCAGGCACTGAAGCTTTCTTT
TRBD1,TRBV6-1,NA,TRBJ1-1,CASSARDRLNTEAFF,TGTGCCAGCAGTGCCCGGGACAGGCTGAACACTGAAGCTTTCTTT
NA,TRBV29-1,NA,TRBJ1-5,CSVGAGARQPQHF,TGCAGCGTTGGCGCGGGGGCTAGGCAGCCCCAGCATTTT
NA,TRBV9,NA,TRBJ2-7,CASSVGVGPVEEQYF,TGTGCCAGCAGCGTAGGGGTAGGTCCAGTTGAAGAGCAGTACTTC
TRBD2,TRBV28,NA,TRBJ2-1,CASSLGGSPYNEQFF,TGTGCCAGCAGTTTGGGCGGGAGTCCCTACAATGAGCAGTTCTTC
TRBD2,TRBV7-2,NA,TRBJ2-3,CASSPRLAGATDTQYF,TGTGCCAGCAGCCCTCGACTAGCGGGAGCCACAGATACGCAGTATTTT
NA,TRBV4-1,NA,TRBJ2-1,CASSPWTTTYNEQFF,TGCGCCAGCAGTCCGTGGACTACTACCTACAATGAGCAGTTCTTC
TRBD2,TRBV10-2,NA,TRBJ2-2,CASRFAGGRRTQNTGELFF,TGCGCCAGCAGATTTGCGGGAGGGCGTAGGACCCAGAACACCGGGGAGCTGTTTTTT
NA,TRBV27,NA,TRBJ2-3,CASSLLGQGSLSTDTQYF,TGTGCCAGCAGTTTATTAGGGCAGGGGTCCCTGTCCACAGATACGCAGTATTTT
NA,TRBV9,NA,TRBJ2-1,CASSVARAGVDEQFF,TGTGCCAGCAGCGTAGCCCGAGCAGGGGTCGATGAGCAGTTCTTC
TRBD1,TRBV7-3,NA,TRBJ1-2,CATGQAYGYTF,TGTGCCACGGGACAGGCCTATGGCTACACCTTC
NA,TRBV6-5,few,TRBJ1-3,CASSYRNTIYF,TGTGCCAGCAGTTACCGAAACACCATATATTTT
NA,TRBV7-2,once,TRBJ1-1,CASSSSRQGSTEAFF,TGTGCCAGCAGCTCTTCCCGGCAGGGGAGCACTGAAGCTTTCTTT
NA,TRBV5-1,NA,TRBJ1-5,CASSLGGPNQPQHF,TGTGCCAGCAGCTTGGGGGGACCCAATCAGCCCCAGCATTTT
NA,TRBV30,NA,TRBJ2-2,CACSPRGVRTGELFF,TGTGCCTGCTCTCCAAGGGGCGTGAGAACCGGGGAGCTGTTTTTT
TRBD2,TRBV7-9,NA,TRBJ2-1,CASSSTLAIAAYNEQFF,TGTGCCAGCAGCTCCACACTAGCGATAGCGGCCTACAATGAGCAGTTCTTC
NA,TRBV18,few,TRBJ2-7,CASSPSEIYEQYF,TGTGCCAGCTCACCGAGCGAGATTTACGAGCAGTACTTC
NA,TRBV18,NA,TRBJ2-2,CASSPKGQLNTGELFF,TGTGCCAGCTCACCAAAGGGACAATTGAACACCGGGGAGCTGTTTTTT
NA,TRBV30,NA,TRBJ2-5,CAWSVKQETQYF,TGTGCCTGGAGTGTAAAGCAAGAGACCCAGTACTTC
NA,TRBV28,NA,TRBJ1-2,CASSLRRGRYTF,TGTGCCAGCAGTTTACGGCGGGGTCGCTACACCTTC
TRBD1,TRBV5-1,NA,TRBJ1-4,CASSLGPTGVNEKLFF,TGCGCCAGCAGCTTGGGGCCGACAGGGGTTAATGAAAAACTGTTTTTT
TRBD1,TRBV2,once,TRBJ1-6,CASRVDRGGNSPLHF,TGTGCCAGCAGGGTGGACAGGGGGGGGAATTCACCCCTCCACTTT
TRBD2,TRBV5-1,NA,TRBJ2-5,CASSWVTSGRETQYF,TGCGCCAGCAGCTGGGTGACTAGCGGGCGGGAGACCCAGTACTTC
NA,TRBV19,NA,TRBJ1-2,CASKVKAAAYNYGYTF,TGTGCCAGTAAGGTAAAGGCCGCGGCCTATAACTATGGCTACACCTTC
TRBD1,TRBV19,NA,TRBJ1-3,CASSPRTGGAADSGNTIYF,TGTGCCAGTAGCCCTAGGACAGGGGGCGCCGCAGACTCTGGAAACACCATATATTTT
NA,TRBV18,NA,TRBJ1-4,CASSPPSGAEKLFF,TGTGCCAGCTCACCACCGTCCGGGGCGGAAAAACTGTTTTTT
NA,TRBV5-1,NA,TRBJ2-7,CASSLEWGYEQYF,TGCGCCAGCAGCCTTGAGTGGGGATACGAGCAGTACTTC
NA,TRBV11-2,NA,TRBJ2-7,CASSFPPYYEQYF,TGTGCCAGCAGCTTTCCTCCATACTACGAGCAGTACTTC
TRBD1,TRBV5-1,NA,TRBJ2-1,CASSPLTGGALNEQFF,TGCGCCAGCAGCCCACTGACAGGGGGCGCGTTAAATGAGCAGTTCTTC